These T cell receptor beta chains were read from a single sample in a study of blood T cells in healthy people across ages. TCRdb reprocessed the 5' RACE reads with MiXCR, giving one entry per CDR3 protein. The top ten clones hold roughly 2% of a sample with about 2 million distinct CDR3 sequences, about 49% of them seen once. Sequencing was performed on blood. These receptors all stem from a woman aged 40 to 50 in good health. Both conserved end residues are part of each CDR3. Fields, in order: J gene, D gene, V gene, clone size, CDR3 DNA, CDR3 protein. The D gene is left open where the match is weak. Size is stated for part of the rows, as once, few or many counts, or as a class when the clone is expanded.

TRBJ2-3 TRBD2 TRBV4-1 . TGCGCCAGCAGCCAAGATCTCAACCGGGGGGGCTTGACAGATACGCAGTATTTT CASSQDLNRGGLTDTQYF
TRBJ2-7 TRBD1 TRBV14 . TGTGCCAGCAGCCAAACAGGGGGCGTCTCCTACGAGCAGTACTTC CASSQTGGVSYEQYF
TRBJ2-5 . TRBV29-1 . TGCAGCGTCGTTACCGTATCAGATCCACGGGGAGAGACCCAGTACTTC CSVVTVSDPRGETQYF
TRBJ2-7 . TRBV6-6 . TGTGCCAGCAGTTACTCCCCCTCCTACGAGCAGTACTTC CASSYSPSYEQYF
TRBJ1-2 . TRBV28 . TGTGCCAGCAGCCCTATCGGGATGGTCTATGGCTACACCTTC CASSPIGMVYGYTF
TRBJ1-5 . TRBV7-2 few TGTGCCAGCAGCCCCCAGGGAGGCAATCAGCCCCAGCATTTT CASSPQGGNQPQHF
TRBJ2-3 TRBD2 TRBV20-1 . TGCAGTGCACCTCGTCTAGCGGGGTCATTCACAGATACGCAGTATTTT CSAPRLAGSFTDTQYF
TRBJ2-6 . TRBV5-1 . TGCGCCAGCAGCTTGGACAGTCTCTCTGGGGCCAACGTCCTGACTTTC CASSLDSLSGANVLTF
TRBJ2-1 . TRBV7-2 . TGTGCCAGCAGCCCCCCCGGATCCTTAGGGAATGAGCAGTTCTTC CASSPPGSLGNEQFF
TRBJ2-3 . TRBV5-8 . TGTGCCAGCAGCCCGGGAGTTGGGGGAGTCTCAGATACGCAGTATTTT CASSPGVGGVSDTQYF
TRBJ2-4 . TRBV3-1 . TGTGCCAGCAGCCTTTATACGACAGACTTAGCCAAAAACATTCAGTACTTC CASSLYTTDLAKNIQYF
TRBJ1-4 . TRBV6-2/TRBV6-3 . TGTGCCAGCAGTTACCAGGCGTATAATGAAAAACTGTTTTTT CASSYQAYNEKLFF
TRBJ1-4 . TRBV6-2/TRBV6-3 once TGTGCCAGCAGTTACTCCCAATCGGCGGGAAGGGAAAAACTGTTTTTT CASSYSQSAGREKLFF
TRBJ2-1 TRBD2 TRBV27 . TGTGCCAGCAGTTGGACTAGCGGGGGTGAGCAGTTCTTC CASSWTSGGEQFF
TRBJ2-1 TRBD1 TRBV20-1 . TGCAGTGCTAGGGAAACCGGGACAGCCTACAATGAGCAGTTCTTC CSARETGTAYNEQFF
TRBJ2-3 . TRBV24-1 few TGTGCCACCAGCCAGGGGTCTAGCACAGATACGCAGTATTTT CATSQGSSTDTQYF
TRBJ2-1 TRBD1 TRBV5-1 few TGCGCCAGCAGCCTGGGCCCACAGGGGGAGTTCTTC CASSLGPQGEFF
TRBJ2-1 . TRBV20-1 few TGCAGTGCTAACAGACCTGACAGCTCCTACAATGAGCAGTTCTTC CSANRPDSSYNEQFF
TRBJ1-1 . TRBV4-3 . TGCGCCAGCAGCCAAGAAGCGACAACATTGAACACTGAAGCTTTCTTT CASSQEATTLNTEAFF
TRBJ1-2 TRBD1 TRBV5-1 few TGCGCCAGCAGGCCAGGGGGCGTCCTCCACTATGGCTACACCTTC CASRPGGVLHYGYTF
TRBJ1-2 . TRBV5-1 . TGCGCCAGCAGCTATGACGGGAATGGTTCTCCTGGCTACACCTTC CASSYDGNGSPGYTF
TRBJ2-1 TRBD2 TRBV4-2 few TGTGCCAGCAGCCAAGTCGGTAGCGGGGGGTGGAATGAGCAGTTCTTC CASSQVGSGGWNEQFF
TRBJ2-1 . TRBV6-2/TRBV6-3 few TGTGCCAGCAGTTACAGGGACGGGGGTGAGCAGTTCTTC CASSYRDGGEQFF
TRBJ2-5 TRBD1 TRBV4-2 few TGTGCCAGCAGCCAAGATTGGGACAGGGGATCGGAGACCCAGTACTTC CASSQDWDRGSETQYF
TRBJ2-1 TRBD2 TRBV3-1 . TGTGCCAGCAGCGCCCGGGGGGGCCCTCTTAGAAATGAGCAGTTCTTC CASSARGGPLRNEQFF
TRBJ2-4 . TRBV6-5 . TGTGCCAGCAGTTACGGAATGACAGGTCAAAACAGTCAGTACTTC CASSYGMTGQNSQYF
TRBJ2-3 . TRBV7-2 . TGTGCCAGCAGCTTATATGAGCGCCCCACAGATACGCAGTATTTT CASSLYERPTDTQYF
TRBJ2-1 . TRBV7-2 . TGTGCCAGCAGTTGGGGCGGGGCAAATGAGCAGTTCTTC CASSWGGANEQFF
TRBJ2-7 TRBD2 TRBV19 . TGTGCCAGTAGTCCGCTCGGGGTTAGCGGGGCTTCTCGGACCTACGAGCAGTACTTC CASSPLGVSGASRTYEQYF
TRBJ2-3 TRBD2 TRBV20-1 few TGCAGTGCTACGGGGGGGGTCGAGTCGCAGTATTTT CSATGGVESQYF
TRBJ2-1 TRBD2 TRBV2 . TGTGCCGGCAGCATTAGCGGGGGGGCACTTGGGCAGTTCTTC CAGSISGGALGQFF
TRBJ2-1 . TRBV5-1 few TGCGCCAGCAAATTAGCCTCCCCTCCGTACAATGAGCAGTTCTTC CASKLASPPYNEQFF
TRBJ1-2 . TRBV7-2 . TGTGCCAGCAGCTTTGGGGCTTTTGGGGGCTACACCTTC CASSFGAFGGYTF
TRBJ1-6 . TRBV3-1 . TGTGCCAGCAGCCCCGATTACAATTCACCCCTCCACTTT CASSPDYNSPLHF
TRBJ1-2 TRBD1 TRBV7-2 . TGTGCCAGCAGGGAGGGTGGACAGGGTCAAGGCTACACCTTC CASREGGQGQGYTF
TRBJ2-1 TRBD2 TRBV27 few TGTGCCAGCAGTTTCCCCCCAGCGGGGAAGGACTACAATGAGCAGTTCTTC CASSFPPAGKDYNEQFF
TRBJ1-2 . TRBV28 . TGTGCCAGCACCGCCACAGGGCGGTGGGTGGGAGGTGGCTACACCTTC CASTATGRWVGGGYTF
TRBJ1-2 TRBD1 TRBV20-1 few TGCAGTGTCCCCTATCAGGGGGCGTACGGCTACACCTTC CSVPYQGAYGYTF
TRBJ1-5 . TRBV27 few TGTGCCAGCAGTTTACGTCAGGGTCGCAATCAGCCCCAGCATTTT CASSLRQGRNQPQHF
TRBJ2-1 TRBD1 TRBV4-3 . TGCGCCAGCAGCCAAGTTAGGGGACAGGACTACAATGAGCAGTTCTTC CASSQVRGQDYNEQFF
TRBJ2-7 TRBD1 TRBV3-1 few TGTGCCAGCAGGCACAGGGGGGCCTACGAGCAGTACTTC CASRHRGAYEQYF
TRBJ2-5 . TRBV28 . TGTGCCAGCAGTTCTGGGCTGTGGGCCCAGTACTTC CASSSGLWAQYF
TRBJ2-6 . TRBV6-2/TRBV6-3 once TGTGCCAGCAGTTGGGCAGAGACTGGGGCCAACGTCCTGACTTTC CASSWAETGANVLTF
TRBJ2-1 TRBD1 TRBV18 . TGTGCCAGCTCGTCGGACAGGGGGATAGATGAGCAGTTCTTC CASSSDRGIDEQFF
TRBJ2-7 TRBD1 TRBV29-1 few TGCAGCGTCCAGGGACAGGGGGAAGGGCAGTACTTC CSVQGQGEGQYF
TRBJ2-5 . TRBV6-2/TRBV6-3 few TGTGCCAGCAGCTCCGTCGACAAACAAGAGACCCAGTACTTC CASSSVDKQETQYF
TRBJ2-7 TRBD1 TRBV28 . TGTGCCAGCAGTTTAGTGGGGGGACAGGTTCTCTACGAGCAGTACTTC CASSLVGGQVLYEQYF
TRBJ1-4 TRBD1 TRBV7-9 once TGTGCCAGCAGCGCCCGGGACAGGGACGGAAAACTGTTTTTT CASSARDRDGKLFF
TRBJ2-3 . TRBV27 few TGTGCCAGCAGTTTATCGAGCCCGAGCACAGATACGCAGTATTTT CASSLSSPSTDTQYF
TRBJ2-7 . TRBV4-1 few TGCGCCAGCAGCCAAGAAGGCAGGGGGGTCGTCGAGCAGTACTTC CASSQEGRGVVEQYF
TRBJ2-1 . TRBV29-1 many TGCAGCGTTTCGGGGTACAATGAGCAGTTCTTC CSVSGYNEQFF
TRBJ2-3 . TRBV27 . TGTGCCAGCAGTTTAAGGAGGAGCTACGAAGATACGCAGTATTTT CASSLRRSYEDTQYF
TRBJ1-2 TRBD1 TRBV4-3 . TGCGCCAGCAGCCACACGACAGGGAAGGACTACACCTTC CASSHTTGKDYTF
TRBJ2-6 . TRBV4-3 . TGCGCCAGCAGCCTCCGGACAGATAGCTCTGGGGCCAACGTCCTGACTTTC CASSLRTDSSGANVLTF
TRBJ1-2 . TRBV20-1 . TGCAGTGCTAGTAGTCGTGGCTACACCTTC CSASSRGYTF
TRBJ2-5 . TRBV6-5 . TGTGCCAGCAGTTACGGGGGACTCGGAGGTATGGAGACCCAGTACTTC CASSYGGLGGMETQYF
TRBJ2-7 TRBD2 TRBV18 . TGTGCCAGCTCACCACTAGCGGGGACCCTGTCCTACGAGCAGTACTTC CASSPLAGTLSYEQYF
TRBJ2-1 TRBD2 TRBV7-3 . TGTGCCAGCAGCTTAAACCAAGCGGGGGGAATGAATGAGCAGTTCTTC CASSLNQAGGMNEQFF
TRBJ2-7 . TRBV20-1 . TGCAGTGCTCGTGCATTAGCGAGGAACGAGCAGTACTTC CSARALARNEQYF
TRBJ2-6 TRBD1 TRBV5-1 . TGCGCCAGCAGCCGCGAGGGGGCGATTGGGGCCAACGTCCTGACTTTC CASSREGAIGANVLTF